This TCR beta chain derives from a study of blood T cell repertoires in COVID-19. Overall study context: The United States, Italy and Spain were the sources of the acute and convalescent COVID-19 samples. Sources were T cells, B-cell-depleted T cells, or PBMCs; the material itself was cDNA or gDNA.

Trimming pared 4 bases from V and 9 bases from J, leaving 9 bases between. Germline V gives CDR1 KGHDR, CDR2 SFDVKD. This CDR3 is 12 amino acids long. In the source study's methods: Estimates of nucleated cell counts were drawn from the amplification of reference gene primers. Sequenced by immunoSEQ multiplex PCR; TCRdb stores in-frame clones only, minus some. The V and J calls and the clone size are those of that table, but D and trimming were determined from the DNA. The table records 150,000 to 200,000 clones, around 87% of them present only once. This chain connects TRBV24-1 to TRBJ1-5; D is unclear. This TCR was recovered from a man younger than 30 with active or convalescent COVID-19. Sequencing was carried out using peripheral blood. The CDR3 DNA is TGTGCCACCAGTGACCCGCGGGGGCCCCAGCATTTT. This codes for CATSDPRGPQHF.